This T cell receptor (beta chain) was sequenced for a study of blood T cell repertoires in COVID-19. Sequencing was performed with immunoSEQ multiplex PCR; in TCRdb, only in-frame clones are kept and a portion is missing. In the table there are 250,000 to 400,000 clones, about 90% of which are singletons. With regard to this clone: Within the sample, other DNA sequences also encode this same CDR3.

Followed over time, Seattle patients had been enrolled while infection was active. V shed 3 bases, J shed 5 bases, and the junction held 4 bases outside the gene matches. The CDR3 is made up of 13 amino acids. This clonotype was obtained from a woman in her twenties or thirties with COVID-19, enrolled during active disease. The specimen was peripheral blood. The chain joins TRBV12-3 or TRBV12-4 to TRBJ2-7; TRBD1 aligns across 7 bases. The CDR3 nucleotides are TGTGCCAGCAGTTTGGGTCAGGGGGACGAGCAGTACTTC. This sequence encodes CASSLGQGDEQYF.